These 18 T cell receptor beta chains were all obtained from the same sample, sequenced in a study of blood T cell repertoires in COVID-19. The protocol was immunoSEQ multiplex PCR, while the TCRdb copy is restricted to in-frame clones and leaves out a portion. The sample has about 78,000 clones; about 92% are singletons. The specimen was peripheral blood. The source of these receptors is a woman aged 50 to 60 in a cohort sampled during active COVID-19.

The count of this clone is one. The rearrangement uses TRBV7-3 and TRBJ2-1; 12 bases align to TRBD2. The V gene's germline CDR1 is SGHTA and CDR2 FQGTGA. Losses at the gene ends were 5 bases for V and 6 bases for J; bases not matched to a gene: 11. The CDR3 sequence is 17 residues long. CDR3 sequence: CASSLKPPSGRANEQFF. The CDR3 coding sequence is TGTGCCAGCAGCCTAAAACCACCTAGCGGGAGGGCCAATGAGCAGTTCTTC. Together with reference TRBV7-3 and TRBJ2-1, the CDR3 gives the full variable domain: GAGVSQTPSNKVTEKGKYVELRCDPISGHTALYWYRQSLGQGPEFLIYFQGTGAADDSGLPNDRFFAVRPEGSVSTLKIQRTERGDSAVYLCASSLKPPSGRANEQFFGPGTRLTVL.

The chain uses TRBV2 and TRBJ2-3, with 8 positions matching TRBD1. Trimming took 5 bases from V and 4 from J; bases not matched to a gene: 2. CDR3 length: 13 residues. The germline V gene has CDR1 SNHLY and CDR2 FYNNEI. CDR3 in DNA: TGTGCCAGCAGTACAGGGGGTGCAGATACGCAGTATTTT. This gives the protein CASSTGGADTQYF.

The CDR3 here is CASSLTALRWYSGNTIYF. CDR3 coding DNA: TGTGCCAGCAGCTTAACGGCCTTGAGGTGGTACTCTGGAAACACCATATATTTT. The rearrangement links TRBV7-9 to TRBJ1-3; no clear D. CDR1 and CDR2 from the germline V gene are SEHNR and FQNEAQ (reference sequence). The V and J ends lost 2 bases and 0 bases respectively, with 17 bases between them. This CDR3 contains 18 residues.

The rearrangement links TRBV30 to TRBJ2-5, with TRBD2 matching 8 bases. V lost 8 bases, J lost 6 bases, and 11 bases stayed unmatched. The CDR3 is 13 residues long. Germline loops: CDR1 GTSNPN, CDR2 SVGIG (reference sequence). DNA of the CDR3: TGTGCCGGCTCTAGGGAGCGGGAGAAGACCCAGTACTTC. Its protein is CAGSREREKTQYF.

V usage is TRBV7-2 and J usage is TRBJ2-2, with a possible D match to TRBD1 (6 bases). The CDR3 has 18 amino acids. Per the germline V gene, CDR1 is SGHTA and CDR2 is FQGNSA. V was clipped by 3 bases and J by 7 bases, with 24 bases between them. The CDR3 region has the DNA TGTGCCAGCAGCTTCCCTCAGGGGCGTCCTTTTATTATCGGGGAGCTGTTTTTT. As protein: CASSFPQGRPFIIGELFF. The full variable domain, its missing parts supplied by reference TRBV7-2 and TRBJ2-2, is GAGVSQSPSNKVTEKGKDVELRCDPISGHTALYWYRQSLGQGLEFLIYFQGNSAPDKSGLPSDRFSAERTGGSVSTLTIQRTQQEDSAVYLCASSFPQGRPFIIGELFFGEGSRLTVL.

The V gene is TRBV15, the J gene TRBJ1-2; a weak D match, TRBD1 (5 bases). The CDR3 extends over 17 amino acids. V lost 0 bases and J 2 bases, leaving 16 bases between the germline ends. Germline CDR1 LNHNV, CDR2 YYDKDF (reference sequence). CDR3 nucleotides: TGTGCCACCAGCAGAGATCAGAAGACAGAGTACAACTATGGCTACACCTTC. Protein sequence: CATSRDQKTEYNYGYTF.

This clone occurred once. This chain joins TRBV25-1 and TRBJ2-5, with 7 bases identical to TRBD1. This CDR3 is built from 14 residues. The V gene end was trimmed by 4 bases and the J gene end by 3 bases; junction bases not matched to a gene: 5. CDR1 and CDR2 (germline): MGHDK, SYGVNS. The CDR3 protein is CASSGRQGEETQYF. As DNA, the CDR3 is TGTGCCAGCAGTGGCCGACAGGGTGAAGAGACCCAGTACTTC.

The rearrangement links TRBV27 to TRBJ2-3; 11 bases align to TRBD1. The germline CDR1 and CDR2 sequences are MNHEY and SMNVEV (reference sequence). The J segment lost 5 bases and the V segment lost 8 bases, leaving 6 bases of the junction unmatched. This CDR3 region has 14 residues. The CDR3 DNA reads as TGTGCCAGCTTTGGGACAGGGGGGGAAGATACGCAGTATTTT. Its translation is CASFGTGGEDTQYF.

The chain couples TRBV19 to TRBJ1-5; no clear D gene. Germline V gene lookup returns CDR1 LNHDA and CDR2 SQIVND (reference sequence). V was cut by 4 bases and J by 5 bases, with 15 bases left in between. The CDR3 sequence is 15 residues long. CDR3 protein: CASSTPGKSHQPQHF. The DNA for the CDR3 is TGTGCCAGTAGTACTCCAGGAAAGAGTCATCAGCCCCAGCATTTT.

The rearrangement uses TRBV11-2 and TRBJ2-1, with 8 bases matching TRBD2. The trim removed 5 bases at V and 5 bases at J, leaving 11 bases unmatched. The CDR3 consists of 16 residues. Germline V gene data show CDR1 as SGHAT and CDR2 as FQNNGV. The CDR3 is CASSVRLATFHNEQFF. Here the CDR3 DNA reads TGTGCCAGCAGCGTCCGACTAGCGACTTTTCACAATGAGCAGTTCTTC.

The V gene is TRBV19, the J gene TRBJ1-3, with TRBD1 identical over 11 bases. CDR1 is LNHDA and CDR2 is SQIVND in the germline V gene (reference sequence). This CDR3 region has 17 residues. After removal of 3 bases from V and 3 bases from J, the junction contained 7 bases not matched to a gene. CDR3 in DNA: TGTGCCAGTAGTATCCGGACAGGGGGCCGGAATGGAAACACCATATATTTT. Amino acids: CASSIRTGGRNGNTIYF. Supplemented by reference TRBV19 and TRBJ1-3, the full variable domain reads DGGITQSPKYLFRKEGQNVTLSCEQNLNHDAMYWYRQDPGQGLRLIYYSQIVNDFQKGDIAEGYSVSREKKESFPLTVTSAQKNPTAFYLCASSIRTGGRNGNTIYFGEGSWLTVV.

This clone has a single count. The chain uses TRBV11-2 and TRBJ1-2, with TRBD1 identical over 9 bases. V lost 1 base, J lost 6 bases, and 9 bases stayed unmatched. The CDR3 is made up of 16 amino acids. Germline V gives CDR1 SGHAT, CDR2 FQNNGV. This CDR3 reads CASSLGFTGGGDGYTF. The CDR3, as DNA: TGTGCCAGCAGCTTAGGATTTACAGGGGGCGGCGATGGCTACACCTTC.

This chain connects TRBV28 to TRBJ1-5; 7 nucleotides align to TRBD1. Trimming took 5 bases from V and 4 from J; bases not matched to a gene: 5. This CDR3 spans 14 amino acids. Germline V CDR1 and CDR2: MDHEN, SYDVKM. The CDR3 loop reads CASSRTGTNQPQHF. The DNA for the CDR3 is TGTGCCAGCAGTAGGACAGGAACTAATCAGCCCCAGCATTTT.

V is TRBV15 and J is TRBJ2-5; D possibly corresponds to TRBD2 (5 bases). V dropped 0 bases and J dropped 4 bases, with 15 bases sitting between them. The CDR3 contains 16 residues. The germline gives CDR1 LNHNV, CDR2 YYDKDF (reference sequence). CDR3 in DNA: TGTGCCACCAGCAGAGATTACGCCGCAGGAGGAGAGACCCAGTACTTC. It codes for CATSRDYAAGGETQYF.

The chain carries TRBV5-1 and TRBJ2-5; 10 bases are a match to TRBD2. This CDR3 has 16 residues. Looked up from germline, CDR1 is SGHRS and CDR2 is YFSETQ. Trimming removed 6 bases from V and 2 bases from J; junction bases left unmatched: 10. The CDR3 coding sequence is TGCGCCAGCAAATGGGCTAGCGGGAGATCACAAGAGACCCAGTACTTC. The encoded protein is CASKWASGRSQETQYF.

CDR3 nucleotide sequence: TGTGCCAGCAGTGAACGGTCTAGCGGGAGTATCTACAATGAGCAGTTCTTC. It encodes CASSERSSGSIYNEQFF. The chain has TRBV6-1 and TRBJ2-1; TRBD2 matches 10 bases. The CDR3 runs 17 residues. CDR1 and CDR2 from the germline V gene are MNHNS and SASEGT. Trimming cost V 2 bases and J 3 bases; bases outside gene matches: 7.

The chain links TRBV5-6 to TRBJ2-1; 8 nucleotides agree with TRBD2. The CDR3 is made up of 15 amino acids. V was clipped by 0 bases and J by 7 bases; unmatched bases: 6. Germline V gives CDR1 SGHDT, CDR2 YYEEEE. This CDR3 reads CASSLGLARGNEQFF. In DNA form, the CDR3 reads TGTGCCAGCAGCTTGGGACTAGCGCGGGGTAATGAGCAGTTCTTC.

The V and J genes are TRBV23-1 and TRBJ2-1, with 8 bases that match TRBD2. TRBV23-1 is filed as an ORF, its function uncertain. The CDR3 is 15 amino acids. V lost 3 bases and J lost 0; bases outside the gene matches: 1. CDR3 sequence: CASSQSGSSYNEQFF. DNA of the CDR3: TGCGCCAGCAGTCAGAGCGGGAGCTCCTACAATGAGCAGTTCTTC.